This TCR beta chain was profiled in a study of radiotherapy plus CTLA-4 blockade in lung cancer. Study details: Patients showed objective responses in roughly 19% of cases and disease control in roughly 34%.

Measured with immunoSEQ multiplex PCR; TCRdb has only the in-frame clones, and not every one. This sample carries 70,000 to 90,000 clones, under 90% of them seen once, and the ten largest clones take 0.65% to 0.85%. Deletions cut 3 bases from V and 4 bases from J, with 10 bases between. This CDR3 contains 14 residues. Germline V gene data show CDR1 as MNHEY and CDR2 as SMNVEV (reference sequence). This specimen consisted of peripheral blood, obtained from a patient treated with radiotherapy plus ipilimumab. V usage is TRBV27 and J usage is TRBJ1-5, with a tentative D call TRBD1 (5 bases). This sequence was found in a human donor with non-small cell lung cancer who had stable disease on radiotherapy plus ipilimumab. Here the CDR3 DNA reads TGTGCCAGCAGTTTCAGCGGGGGGAATCAGCCCCAGCATTTT. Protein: CASSFSGGNQPQHF.